This T cell receptor beta chain was documented in a study of blood T cell repertoires in COVID-19. CDR3 length: 11 amino acids. The V and J ends lost 6 bases and 8 bases respectively, with 9 bases between them. From germline, CDR1 is MNHEY and CDR2 SVGAGI. The repertoire was sequenced with immunoSEQ multiplex PCR; TCRdb's copy has only in-frame clones and lacks some. The top ten clones hold about 3.2% of a sample with about 60,000 clones, roughly 90% of them seen once. The sequence came from a man aged 50-60 years with active COVID-19. The V and J genes are TRBV6-5 and TRBJ2-3; no clear D. The sequencing sample was made of peripheral blood. Written as DNA, the CDR3 is TGTGCCAGCAGCTGGAGTGGTACGCAGTATTTT. This codes for CASSWSGTQYF.